These T cell receptor beta chains were read from a single sample in a study of lymphopenia after photon versus proton radiotherapy. TCRdb's copy holds only in-frame clones and misses some; the assay was immunoSEQ multiplex PCR. The sample contains tens of thousands of clones, 83% of which appear only once. The source material was peripheral blood, sampled from a patient treated with photon-based radiotherapy. These receptors were collected from a man aged 45-65 years with gastric cancer. CDR3s leave out the opening cysteine and the closing phenylalanine or tryptophan. Clone size is shown for a subset of rows, as once, few, many or a class of expanded clone.

clone size: .
V gene: TRBV10-1
CDR3 protein: ASSESRGPGETQY

clone size: .
V gene: TRBV27
CDR3 protein: ASSSLGLPNTEAF

clone size: .
V gene: TRBV19
CDR3 protein: ASSQHGTLSGNTIY

clone size: .
V gene: TRBV18
CDR3 protein: ASSPRGLAGTSYEQY

clone size: .
V gene: TRBV6-1
CDR3 protein: ASTVDPTDTQY

clone size: once
V gene: TRBV5-1
CDR3 protein: ASSLGGTGQQPQH

clone size: .
V gene: TRBV6-1
CDR3 protein: ASSTQRGSTDTQY

clone size: .
V gene: TRBV30
CDR3 protein: AWSVVLAGGPRYGYT

clone size: .
V gene: TRBV7-9
CDR3 protein: ASSLDRGISSYT

clone size: .
V gene: TRBV19
CDR3 protein: ASSIRGGTNEKLF

clone size: .
V gene: TRBV5-8
CDR3 protein: ASSLGTGPNQPQH

clone size: medium-sized
V gene: TRBV5-1
CDR3 protein: ASSLSGTNTGELF

clone size: .
V gene: TRBV4-3
CDR3 protein: ASSQEVTGNEKLF

clone size: .
V gene: TRBV7-6
CDR3 protein: ASSLGLGDTQY

clone size: .
V gene: TRBV7-2
CDR3 protein: ASIGNSASYEQY

clone size: .
V gene: TRBV2
CDR3 protein: ASSEAMVSTMNTGELF

clone size: .
V gene: TRBV5-4
CDR3 protein: ASSLGAGGNTGELF

clone size: .
V gene: TRBV11-2
CDR3 protein: ASSAWSATGELF

clone size: .
V gene: TRBV15
CDR3 protein: ATSNRDSAGRHGYT

clone size: .
V gene: TRBV10-3
CDR3 protein: ATGTSGGSYEQY